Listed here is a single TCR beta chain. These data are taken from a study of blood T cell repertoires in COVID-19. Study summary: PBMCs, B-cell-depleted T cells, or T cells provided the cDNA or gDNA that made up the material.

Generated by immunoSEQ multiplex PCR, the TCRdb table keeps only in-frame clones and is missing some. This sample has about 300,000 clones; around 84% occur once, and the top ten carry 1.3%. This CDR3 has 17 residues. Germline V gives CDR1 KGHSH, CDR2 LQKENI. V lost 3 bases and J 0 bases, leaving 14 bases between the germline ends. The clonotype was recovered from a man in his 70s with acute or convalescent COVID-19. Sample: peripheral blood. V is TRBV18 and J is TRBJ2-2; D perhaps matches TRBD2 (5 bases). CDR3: CASSPYVVATNTGELFF. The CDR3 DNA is TGTGCCAGCTCACCGTATGTGGTAGCGACGAACACCGGGGAGCTGTTTTTT. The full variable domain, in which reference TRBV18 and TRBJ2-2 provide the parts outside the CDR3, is NAGVMQNPRHLVRRRGQEARLRCSPMKGHSHVYWYRQLPEEGLKFMVYLQKENIIDESGMPKERFSAEFPKEGPSILRIQQVVRGDSAAYFCASSPYVVATNTGELFFGEGSRLTVL.